This passage covers 26 T cell receptor beta chains from one sample sequenced in a study of cytomegalovirus exposure and HLA in healthy donors. PCR was performed using 60 Vbeta and 13 Jbeta primers. Profiling relied on immunoSEQ multiplex PCR, and the TCRdb table lists in-frame clones only, not all of them. The profile shows some 120,000 clones, 83% of them singletons. Material for sequencing was PBMCs. Receptors originate from a woman aged 40 to 49 in good health and CMV-seropositive.

The gene calls are TRBV5-5 and TRBJ2-7; TRBD1 aligns across 7 bases. The junction had 7 bases not matched to a gene; V was cut back by 2 bases and J by 2 bases. Germline lookup yields CDR1 SGHKS and CDR2 YYEKEE (reference sequence). This CDR3 is 15 amino acids long. CDR3 region: CASSFYTGTAYEQYF. The CDR3 DNA reads TGTGCCAGCAGCTTCTACACCGGGACAGCCTACGAGCAGTACTTC. Combining the CDR3 with reference TRBV5-5 and TRBJ2-7 gives the whole variable domain DAGVTQSPTHLIKTRGQQVTLRCSPISGHKSVSWYQQVLGQGPQFIFQYYEKEERGRGNFPDRFSARQFPNYSSELNVNALLLGDSALYLCASSFYTGTAYEQYFGPGTRLTVT.

CDR3 protein: CASSLVASEVGETQYF. The CDR3 nucleotides are TGTGCCAGCAGCTTGGTGGCTAGCGAGGTTGGGGAGACCCAGTACTTC. This chain uses TRBV5-5 with TRBJ2-5, with a tentative D call TRBD2 (6 bases). The V and J ends lost 0 bases and 5 bases respectively, with 17 bases between them. CDR3 length: 16 amino acids. Looked up from germline, CDR1 is SGHKS and CDR2 is YYEKEE (reference sequence).

A single count supports this clone. One end of the junction does not line up with germline, which may come from a read error. The V call is TRBV7-9, the J call TRBJ1-5; D remains unclear. CDR1 and CDR2 from the germline V gene are SEHNR and FQNEAQ (reference sequence). CDR3 length: 13 amino acids. This chain's CDR3 is CSSSFGEAQPQHF. The CDR3 DNA follows: TGTTCCAGCAGCTTCGGCGAGGCCCAGCCCCAGCATTTT.

The V gene is TRBV28, the J gene TRBJ2-3; D perhaps matches TRBD2 (6 bases). This CDR3 comprises 15 residues. Germline values: CDR1 MDHEN, CDR2 SYDVKM. V was pared by 7 bases and J by 4 bases, with 18 bases between. The DNA for the CDR3 is TGTGCCAGCACCGATAGCGGCAACGGGGCAGATACGCAGTATTTT. Encoded protein: CASTDSGNGADTQYF.

V usage is TRBV11-2 and J usage is TRBJ2-1; weak D call: TRBD2 (7 bases). Trimming shortened V by 0 bases and J by 6 bases, and 18 bases separated the two germline ends. This CDR3 comprises 17 residues. Germline lookup yields CDR1 SGHAT and CDR2 FQNNGV. For the CDR3, the DNA is TGTGCCAGCAGCTTAGATTATGCGGGGGCGCAGGGCAATGAGCAGTTCTTC. Translated, it gives CASSLDYAGAQGNEQFF.

The chain recombines TRBV19 with TRBJ2-1; weak D call: TRBD2 (6 bases). This CDR3 is built from 15 residues. The V end was cut by 1 base, the J end by 5 bases, with 12 bases between. CDR1 LNHDA and CDR2 SQIVND come from the germline V gene (reference sequence). As DNA, the CDR3 is TGTGCCAGTAGTATAGGATACGGGAGAGACAATGAGCAGTTCTTC. Translating gives CASSIGYGRDNEQFF. Complete variable domain (other parts from reference TRBV19 and TRBJ2-1): DGGITQSPKYLFRKEGQNVTLSCEQNLNHDAMYWYRQDPGQGLRLIYYSQIVNDFQKGDIAEGYSVSREKKESFPLTVTSAQKNPTAFYLCASSIGYGRDNEQFFGPGTRLTVL.

The chain carries TRBV5-1 and TRBJ2-3; 10 bases are shared with TRBD2. V dropped 2 bases and J dropped 6; count of bases not matched to a gene: 9. Per the germline V gene, CDR1 is SGHRS and CDR2 is YFSETQ. This CDR3 is built from 16 residues. CDR3 sequence (DNA): TGCGCCAGCAGCTTAGAACTAGCGGGGAGTGGGGATACGCAGTATTTT. It translates to CASSLELAGSGDTQYF.

The chain recombines TRBV6-6 with TRBJ2-1; 9 bases fit TRBD1. Trimming cost V 7 bases and J 8 bases; bases outside gene matches: 15. Germline CDR1 MNHNY, CDR2 SVGAGI (reference sequence). The CDR3 covers 16 residues. CDR3 nucleotides: TGTGCCAGCACCCTGAGACTAGGACAGGGGAGCGATGAGCAGTTCTTC. This gives the protein CASTLRLGQGSDEQFF.

V is TRBV9 and J is TRBJ2-7, with 13 bases that match TRBD2. CDR1 and CDR2 (germline): SGDLS, YYNGEE. This CDR3 has 14 residues. Germline trimming cut 4 bases from V and 6 bases from J; bases unmatched to any gene: 4. The CDR3 loop reads CASSLRLAGGEQYF. The DNA of the CDR3 is TGTGCCAGCAGCCTGAGACTAGCGGGAGGCGAGCAGTACTTC.

The rearrangement uses TRBV6-5 and TRBJ1-2; 10 bases line up with TRBD1. The CDR3 length is 16 residues. V shed 2 bases, J shed 3 bases, and the junction held 6 bases outside the gene matches. Germline CDR1 reads MNHEY; CDR2 reads SVGAGI. This chain's CDR3 is CASSYDTTGGYYGYTF. CDR3 nucleotides: TGTGCCAGCAGTTACGATACGACAGGGGGCTACTATGGCTACACCTTC.

V usage is TRBV4-1 and J usage is TRBJ2-3; D is unclear. The CDR3 consists of 12 residues. Germline CDR1 and CDR2: MGHRA and YSYEKL. V was trimmed by 6 bases and J by 4 bases, leaving 8 bases between them. CDR3 sequence reads: CASSHLADTQYF. DNA of the CDR3: TGCGCCAGCAGTCACCTAGCAGATACGCAGTATTTT.

This clone was observed a handful of times. Here the CDR3 reads CASSQALKGEAFF. CDR3 nucleotide sequence: TGTGCCAGCAGCCAGGCCCTGAAGGGGGAAGCTTTCTTT. The chain uses TRBV14 and TRBJ1-1; possibly TRBD1 for D (5 bases). Trimming removed 3 bases from V and 8 bases from J, with 13 bases in between. CDR1 and CDR2 (germline): SGHDN, FVKESK. The length of the CDR3 is 13 residues.

This clone was seen a few times. The V and J genes are TRBV6-1 and TRBJ1-4; D gene uncertain. Germline V lookup: CDR1 MNHNS, CDR2 SASEGT. The CDR3 totals 11 residues. Trimming removed 11 bases at V and 4 bases at J, with 8 bases between. The CDR3 loop is CAGRSNEKLFF. CDR3 sequence (DNA): TGTGCCGGGCGAAGTAATGAAAAACTGTTTTTT.

This chain connects TRBV18 to TRBJ1-1; 7 bases are shared with TRBD1. Germline CDR1 KGHSH, CDR2 LQKENI. The CDR3 totals 14 residues. J was trimmed by 4 bases and V by 2 bases; bases with no gene match: 4. CDR3 residues: CASSPLAGGTEAFF. CDR3 DNA sequence: TGTGCCAGCTCACCATTGGCAGGGGGCACTGAAGCTTTCTTT.

This clone was seen only once. This rearrangement joins TRBV28 to TRBJ1-2; D might be TRBD1 (5 bases). V was cut by 2 bases and J by 3 bases, with 10 bases left in between. Germline-derived CDR1 and CDR2 are MDHEN and SYDVKM. The CDR3 spans 14 residues. The CDR3 region is CASSLSGGYYGYTF. CDR3 bases: TGTGCCAGCAGTTTAAGCGGGGGGTACTATGGCTACACCTTC.

The chain combines TRBV6-1 with TRBJ1-2, with TRBD1 matching over 10 bases. The CDR3 has 15 residues. J gave up 7 bases and V 2 bases, and 7 bases lay outside the gene matches. Germline lookup yields CDR1 MNHNS and CDR2 SASEGT. CDR3 sequence: CASSELPGQGFGYTF. The CDR3 nucleotides are TGTGCCAGCAGTGAACTTCCGGGACAGGGGTTTGGCTACACCTTC.

The V and J genes are TRBV2 and TRBJ2-7; TRBD1 matches at 11 bases. The CDR3 length is 15 residues. V lost 4 bases and J lost 1; bases outside the gene matches: 3. The V gene's germline CDR1 is SNHLY and CDR2 FYNNEI. CDR3 region: CASSGRDRGSYEQYF. CDR3 DNA sequence: TGTGCCAGCAGTGGTAGGGACAGGGGGTCCTACGAGCAGTACTTC.

The CDR3 reads CASSIGGTGGNQPQHF. The CDR3 DNA is TGTGCCAGTAGTATAGGCGGGACAGGGGGGAATCAGCCCCAGCATTTT. The chain has TRBV19 and TRBJ1-5; TRBD1 aligns across 11 bases. Germline V lookup: CDR1 LNHDA, CDR2 SQIVND (reference sequence). V lost 1 base and J lost 4; bases outside the gene matches: 3. The CDR3 length is 16 residues.

The J gene is TRBJ1-2, the V gene TRBV6-5; the match to TRBD1 covers 9 bases. CDR1 is MNHEY, CDR2 SVGAGI, per germline. The CDR3 spans 13 residues. The CDR3 sequence is CAADRTGVYGYTF. In DNA form, the CDR3 reads TGTGCTGCCGATCGGACAGGGGTCTATGGCTACACCTTC.

This clone was detected only a few times. The genes are TRBV5-1 and TRBJ1-2; D uncertain. Trimming removed 2 bases at V and 8 bases at J, with 16 bases between. CDR3 length: 14 amino acids. Germline values: CDR1 SGHRS, CDR2 YFSETQ. This CDR3 is CASSFENPSGGYTF. CDR3 bases: TGCGCCAGCAGCTTCGAGAACCCCTCGGGAGGCTACACCTTC.

For this clone: This same CDR3 is encoded by further DNA sequences in the sample. This rearrangement joins TRBV7-3 to TRBJ2-1; D is undetermined. V was shortened by 4 bases and J by 5 bases, with 9 bases between the two germline ends. The CDR3 has 13 residues. The V gene's germline CDR1 is SGHTA and CDR2 FQGTGA. The CDR3 loop is CASSSDSHNEQFF. The CDR3, as DNA: TGTGCCAGCAGCTCCGACTCTCACAATGAGCAGTTCTTC.

The V and J genes are TRBV6-6 and TRBJ2-7; D perhaps matches TRBD2 (6 bases). There are 14 residues in the CDR3. Trimming removed 6 bases at V and 2 bases at J, with 14 bases between. CDR1 is MNHNY, CDR2 SVGAGI, per germline (reference sequence). CDR3 amino acids: CASRSSGTPYEQYF. In DNA form, the CDR3 reads TGTGCCAGCAGGTCCTCAGGGACTCCCTACGAGCAGTACTTC.

J is TRBJ1-2 and V is TRBV28; D unclear. The CDR3 contains 11 residues. Germline-derived CDR1 and CDR2 are MDHEN and SYDVKM. Trimming pared 5 bases from V and 4 bases from J, leaving 5 bases between. CDR3 protein: CASSDIYGYTF. DNA of the CDR3: TGTGCCAGCAGTGACATCTATGGCTACACCTTC.

The genes are TRBV7-9 and TRBJ2-1, with D possibly being TRBD2 (5 bases). Germline V gives CDR1 SEHNR, CDR2 FQNEAQ (reference sequence). Between the trimmed V and J ends, which lost 5 bases and 6 bases, there was a span of 26 bases. The CDR3 runs to 18 residues. DNA of the CDR3: TGTGCCAGCAGCCAACCCCGACCGGACTCGCCGATCTCCAATGAGCAGTTCTTC. Translated: CASSQPRPDSPISNEQFF.

The CDR3 sequence is CSANWGDGYTF. The CDR3 coding sequence is TGCAGTGCTAATTGGGGGGATGGCTACACCTTC. The genes are TRBV20-1 and TRBJ1-2, with a weak D call TRBD1 (5 bases). The CDR3 covers 11 residues. Germline lookup yields CDR1 DFQATT and CDR2 SNEGSKA (reference sequence). V was shortened by 4 bases and J by 6 bases, with 9 bases between the two germline ends.

This chain connects TRBV5-1 to TRBJ2-7; 8 positions match TRBD1. CDR3 size: 14 residues. Trimming removed 5 bases from V and 0 bases from J; junction bases left unmatched: 4. Germline CDR1 and CDR2: SGHRS and YFSETQ. CDR3 in DNA: TGCGCCAGCAGGGGTGACAGGGGCTCCTACGAGCAGTACTTC. Its translation is CASRGDRGSYEQYF.